One sample yielded the 9 T cell receptor beta chains listed below, sequenced in a study of neurological immune-mediated disorders. MiXCR, run by TCRdb on the 5' RACE reads, gives a single entry per CDR3 protein. The sample lists roughly 55,000 distinct CDR3 sequences; 16% were seen once. Source material: PBMCs. Every receptor here comes from a man between 60 and 75 years old in good health.

This clonotype occurred many times. The chain uses TRBV6-5 and TRBJ2-3; 9 nucleotides agree with TRBD1. The germline V gene encodes CDR1 MNHEY and CDR2 SVGAGI. This CDR3 has 19 amino acids. After removal of 9 bases from V and 0 bases from J, the junction contained 19 bases not matched to a gene. CDR3 bases: TGTGCCAGGATGAGGGACAGGGAGGTGTACGTAAGAAGCACAGATACGCAGTATTTT. Its protein product is CARMRDREVYVRSTDTQYF.

This chain joins TRBV7-2 and TRBJ1-1; 11 bases are shared with TRBD1. The CDR3 is made up of 13 amino acids. In germline, CDR1 is SGHTA, CDR2 FQGNSA. The V and J ends lost 9 bases and 4 bases, in that order; junction bases with no gene match: 4. The CDR3 DNA follows: TGTGCCAGACCGGGACAGGGGGGCACTGAAGCTTTCTTT. This codes for CARPGQGGTEAFF. The full variable domain, rest sourced from reference TRBV7-2 and TRBJ1-1, is GAGVSQSPSNKVTEKGKDVELRCDPISGHTALYWYRQSLGQGLEFLIYFQGNSAPDKSGLPSDRFSAERTGGSVSTLTIQRTQQEDSAVYLCARPGQGGTEAFFGQGTRLTVV.

This clonotype was counted ten times or more. The chain couples TRBV7-2 to TRBJ2-3, with D perhaps matching TRBD1 or TRBD2 (5 bases each). The CDR3 loop spans 13 amino acids. From germline, CDR1 is SGHTA and CDR2 FQGNSA. The ends were cut back, 4 bases at V and 6 bases at J, with 11 bases in the middle. The CDR3 DNA reads TGTGCCAGCAGCTCGATGGGGGTTGATACGCAGTATTTT. Its protein is CASSSMGVDTQYF.

This clonotype was observed many times. CDR3 amino acids: CSASGGSGVKIVDEQFF. DNA for the CDR3: TGCAGTGCTAGCGGGGGTTCGGGAGTAAAGATTGTGGATGAGCAGTTCTTC. V gene TRBV20-1 combines with J gene TRBJ2-1; maybe TRBD2 (6 bases). This CDR3 spans 17 amino acids. Germline assignment: CDR1 DFQATT and CDR2 SNEGSKA (reference sequence). Trimming stripped 3 bases from V and 8 bases from J, with 26 bases between.

This clonotype was detected many times. The V and J genes are TRBV6-5 and TRBJ2-7, with a possible D match to TRBD1 (6 bases). The CDR3 is 14 amino acids. The germline V gene encodes CDR1 MNHEY and CDR2 SVGAGI. With 2 bases removed from V and 3 bases from J, the gap between germline ends came to 11 bases. CDR3 protein: CASSYAGQLYEQYF. The CDR3 DNA follows: TGTGCCAGCAGTTACGCAGGACAGCTCTACGAGCAGTACTTC.

A word on this clonotype: At one end the junction does not follow the germline gene, possibly because of a read error. The chain links TRBV3-1 to TRBJ2-7; the D gene is possibly TRBD1 (6 bases). This CDR3 is 13 amino acids long. The germline CDR1 and CDR2 sequences are LGHDT and YNNKEL (reference sequence). CDR3 bases: TGTGCCAGCAGCCCAGGGGCTAGGCGTGAGCTGTACTTC. Its translation: CASSPGARRELYF.

In this sample, this clonotype turned up many times. The chain combines TRBV5-1 with TRBJ2-7, with D perhaps given as TRBD1 or TRBD2 (5 bases each). Trimming stripped 2 bases from V and 3 bases from J, with 12 bases between. CDR3 length: 14 amino acids. Germline CDR1 SGHRS, CDR2 YFSETQ. This chain's CDR3 is CASSFPGRGYEQYF. Written as DNA, the CDR3 is TGCGCCAGCAGCTTCCCGGGACGCGGCTACGAGCAGTACTTC. Full variable domain (outside the CDR3, taken from reference TRBV5-1 and TRBJ2-7): KAGVTQTPRYLIKTRGQQVTLSCSPISGHRSVSWYQQTPGQGLQFLFEYFSETQRNKGNFPGRFSGRQFSNSRSEMNVSTLELGDSALYLCASSFPGRGYEQYFGPGTRLTVT.

In this sample, this clonotype turned up many times. This chain links TRBV7-2 with TRBJ2-3; 8 bases match TRBD2. V shed 1 base and J 7 bases; nucleotides not matched to a gene: 7. This CDR3 is built from 15 residues. Germline lookup yields CDR1 SGHTA and CDR2 FQGNSA. The CDR3 spells CASSLDSGRGNTQYF. The CDR3 DNA is TGTGCCAGCAGCTTAGACAGCGGGAGAGGAAATACGCAGTATTTT.

This clonotype has at least ten counts. The rearrangement links TRBV4-1 to TRBJ2-5; 9 bases are shared with TRBD1. The CDR3 is made up of 16 amino acids. V trimming: 0 bases; J trimming: 9 bases; junction bases outside the gene matches: 11. Germline V CDR1 and CDR2: MGHRA, YSYEKL. The CDR3 loop reads CASSQEGTGGNGAQYF. Written as DNA, the CDR3 is TGCGCCAGCAGCCAAGAGGGAACAGGGGGCAATGGTGCCCAGTACTTC.